This T cell receptor (beta chain) stems from a study of blood T cell repertoires in COVID-19. At the level of the study: The United States, Italy and Spain supplied acute and convalescent COVID-19 samples.

Per the authors' pipeline: Reference gene primer amplification gave estimated nucleated cell counts. Produced via immunoSEQ multiplex PCR; TCRdb's table is partial and in-frame only. D and trimming were read from the DNA, whereas the V and J calls and clone size are those reported in that table. The top ten clones hold about 5.5% of a sample with around 99,000 clones, 75% to 95% of them seen once. This clone was seen only once. The V segment lost 3 bases and the J segment 6 bases; nucleotides outside the gene matches: 7. CDR1 and CDR2 (germline): ENHRY, SYGVKD. CDR3 length equals 15 residues. Sequenced material: peripheral blood. The V call is TRBV10-3, the J call TRBJ2-1, with 8 bases that match TRBD2. This clonotype originated in a man aged 50-59 years with acute or convalescent COVID-19. The CDR3 DNA is TGTGCCATCAGTGAAAGTAGCGGGATGGGCAATGAGCAGTTCTTC. Its translation: CAISESSGMGNEQFF.